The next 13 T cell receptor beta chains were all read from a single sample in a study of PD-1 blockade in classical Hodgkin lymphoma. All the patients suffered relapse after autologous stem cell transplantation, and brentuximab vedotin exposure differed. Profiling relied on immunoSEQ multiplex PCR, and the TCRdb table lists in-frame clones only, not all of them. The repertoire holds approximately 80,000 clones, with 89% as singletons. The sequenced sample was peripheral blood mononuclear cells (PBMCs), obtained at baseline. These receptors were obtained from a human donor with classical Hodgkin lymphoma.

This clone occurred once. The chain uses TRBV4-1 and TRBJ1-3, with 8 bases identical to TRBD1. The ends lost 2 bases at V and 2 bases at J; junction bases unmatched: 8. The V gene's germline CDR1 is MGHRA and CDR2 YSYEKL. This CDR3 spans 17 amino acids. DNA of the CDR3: TGCGCCAGCAGCCAATTTACAGGGGGAGACCCTGGAAACACCATATATTTT. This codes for CASSQFTGGDPGNTIYF.

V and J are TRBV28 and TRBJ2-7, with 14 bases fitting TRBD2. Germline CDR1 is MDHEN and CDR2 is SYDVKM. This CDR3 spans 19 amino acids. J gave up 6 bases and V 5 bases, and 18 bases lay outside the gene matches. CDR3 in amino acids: CASSTDIGTSGSPLGEQYF. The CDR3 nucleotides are TGTGCCAGCAGTACGGATATCGGGACTAGCGGGAGTCCCCTGGGCGAGCAGTACTTC.

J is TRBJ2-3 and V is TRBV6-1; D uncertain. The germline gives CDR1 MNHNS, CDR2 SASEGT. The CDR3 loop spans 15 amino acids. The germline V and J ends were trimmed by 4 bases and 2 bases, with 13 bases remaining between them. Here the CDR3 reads CASSGLGRPTDTQYF. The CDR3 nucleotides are TGTGCCAGCAGTGGGCTAGGGCGACCCACAGATACGCAGTATTTT.

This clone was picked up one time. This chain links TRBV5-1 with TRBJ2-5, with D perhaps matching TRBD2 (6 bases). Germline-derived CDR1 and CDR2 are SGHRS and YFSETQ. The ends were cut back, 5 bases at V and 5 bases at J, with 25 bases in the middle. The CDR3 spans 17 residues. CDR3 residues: CASSLGKTAGFGETQYF. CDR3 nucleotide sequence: TGCGCCAGCAGTCTCGGTAAAACGGCGGGATTTGGGGAGACCCAGTACTTC. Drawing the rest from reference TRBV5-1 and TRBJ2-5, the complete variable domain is KAGVTQTPRYLIKTRGQQVTLSCSPISGHRSVSWYQQTPGQGLQFLFEYFSETQRNKGNFPGRFSGRQFSNSRSEMNVSTLELGDSALYLCASSLGKTAGFGETQYFGPGTRLLVL.

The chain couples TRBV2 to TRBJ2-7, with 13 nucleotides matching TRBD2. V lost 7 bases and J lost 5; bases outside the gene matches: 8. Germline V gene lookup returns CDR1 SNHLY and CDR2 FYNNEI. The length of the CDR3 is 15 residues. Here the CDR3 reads CASKEGTSGTHEQYF. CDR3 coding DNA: TGTGCCAGCAAAGAGGGGACTAGCGGGACCCACGAGCAGTACTTC.

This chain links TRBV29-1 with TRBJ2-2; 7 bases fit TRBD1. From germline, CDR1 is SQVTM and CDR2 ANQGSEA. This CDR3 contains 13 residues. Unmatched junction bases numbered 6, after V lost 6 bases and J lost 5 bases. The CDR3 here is CSVRQGRTGELFF. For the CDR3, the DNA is TGCAGCGTAAGACAGGGTAGGACCGGGGAGCTGTTTTTT.

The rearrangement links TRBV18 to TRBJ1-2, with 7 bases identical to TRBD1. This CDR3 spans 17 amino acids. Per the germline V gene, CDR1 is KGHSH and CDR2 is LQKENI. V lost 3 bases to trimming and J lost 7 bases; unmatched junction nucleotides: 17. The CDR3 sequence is CASSPGAPMDRRLGYTF. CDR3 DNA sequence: TGTGCCAGCTCACCCGGAGCCCCAATGGACAGGAGGCTTGGCTACACCTTC.

The CDR3 DNA follows: TGTGCCATCAGTGAGTCGTGGGGGAGAGCTGGAAACACCATATATTTT. Protein sequence: CAISESWGRAGNTIYF. The J gene is TRBJ1-3, the V gene TRBV10-3, with D tentatively TRBD1 (5 bases). The CDR3 runs 16 residues. Germline values: CDR1 ENHRY, CDR2 SYGVKD. V was trimmed by 0 bases and J by 2 bases, leaving 11 bases between them.

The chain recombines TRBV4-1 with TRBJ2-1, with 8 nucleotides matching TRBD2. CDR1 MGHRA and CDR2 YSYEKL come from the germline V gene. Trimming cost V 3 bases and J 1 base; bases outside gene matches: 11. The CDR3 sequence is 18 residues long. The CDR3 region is CASSHQPSGFGSYNEQFF. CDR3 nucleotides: TGCGCCAGCAGCCACCAGCCTAGCGGGTTCGGGTCCTACAATGAGCAGTTCTTC.

CDR3 in amino acids: CASGGGSSYEQYF. The CDR3 DNA follows: TGCGCCAGCGGGGGCGGATCTTCCTACGAGCAGTACTTC. V gene TRBV5-1 combines with J gene TRBJ2-7, with D perhaps TRBD1 (6 bases). The CDR3 extends over 13 amino acids. From germline, CDR1 is SGHRS and CDR2 YFSETQ. Trimming took off 7 bases at V and 1 base at J, with 12 bases between the two ends.

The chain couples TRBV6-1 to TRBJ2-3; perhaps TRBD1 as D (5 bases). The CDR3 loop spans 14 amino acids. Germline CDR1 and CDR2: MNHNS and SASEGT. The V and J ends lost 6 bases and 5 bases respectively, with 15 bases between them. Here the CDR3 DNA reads TGTGCCAGCAGCCTACGGACAAGTGGAGATACGCAGTATTTT. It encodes CASSLRTSGDTQYF.

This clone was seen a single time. CDR3 nucleotide sequence: TGTGCCAGCAGTTACTCTCGAGGTTTTGGAGATACGCAGTATTTT. Encoded protein: CASSYSRGFGDTQYF. The gene calls are TRBV6-5 and TRBJ2-3; D is undetermined. The CDR3 contains 15 residues. Germline CDR1 reads MNHEY; CDR2 reads SVGAGI. V was clipped by 0 bases and J by 5 bases, with 12 bases between them.

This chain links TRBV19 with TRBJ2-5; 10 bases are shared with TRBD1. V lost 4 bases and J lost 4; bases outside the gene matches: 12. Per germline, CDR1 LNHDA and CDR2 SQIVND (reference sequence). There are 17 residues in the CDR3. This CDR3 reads CASSRERDRGFGETQYF. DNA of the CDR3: TGTGCCAGTAGTAGAGAACGGGACAGGGGCTTCGGAGAGACCCAGTACTTC.